A selection of T cell receptor beta chains follows, all from one sample in a study of post-analysis software for immune sequencing data. In TCRdb, the PCR reads were re-called with MiXCR into one record per CDR3 protein. The sample contains 600,000 to 750,000 distinct CDR3 sequences, approximately 60% of which appear only once. Sequenced: blood. These receptors were obtained from a girl aged 2-10 years with multiple sclerosis. Each CDR3 is given with its conserved first and last residue. A D gene is named only where the DNA matches it firmly. Some rows have no size entry. The others give once, few or many, or a class for an expanded clone.

clone_size,v_call,d_call,j_call,cdr3_nt,cdr3_aa
NA,TRBV7-9,TRBD1,TRBJ1-1,TGTGCCAGCAGGTTCGGGACAGAAGTAAAAGCTTTCTTT,CASRFGTEVKAFF
NA,TRBV29-1,TRBD2,TRBJ2-3,TGCAGCGGCGTAACTAGCGGCACAGATACGCAGTATTTT,CSGVTSGTDTQYF
once,TRBV20-1,NA,TRBJ1-6,TGCAGTGCTAGAATCGGGCTGGGGGATTCACCCCTCCACTTT,CSARIGLGDSPLHF
NA,TRBV20-1,TRBD1,TRBJ2-2,TGCAGTGCTAGAAGGACAGGGAACACCGGGGAGCTGTTTTTT,CSARRTGNTGELFF
NA,TRBV12-3/TRBV12-4,TRBD1,TRBJ1-6,TGTGCCAGCAGTAGTCCGGGGACAGGGTGGAATTCACCCCTCCACTTT,CASSSPGTGWNSPLHF
NA,TRBV6-1,TRBD1,TRBJ2-1,TGTGCCAGCAGTCCTACGACAGGGGGCCACTACAATGAGCAGTTCTTC,CASSPTTGGHYNEQFF
NA,TRBV29-1,NA,TRBJ2-1,TGCAGCGCTGGGTTAGGTCCTGAGCAGTTCTTC,CSAGLGPEQFF
NA,TRBV5-1,TRBD2,TRBJ2-1,TGCGCCAGCACCGCGGGACTAGCGGGGGGGCGGGAGCAGTTCTTC,CASTAGLAGGREQFF
NA,TRBV25-1,TRBD2,TRBJ2-1,TGTGCCAGCAGTGAGTTACTAGCGGCCAGCTCCTACAATGAGCAGTTCTTC,CASSELLAASSYNEQFF
NA,TRBV27,NA,TRBJ1-5,TGTGCCAGCAGAGAGGGGGGGGGTGGACAGCCCCAGCATTTT,CASREGGGGQPQHF